This T cell receptor (beta chain) came from a study of T-cell memory formation after mild COVID-19. Overall study results and limits: Contracting CD4+ clones sat mainly in CM and EM; CD8+ in EMRA. Balance between CD4 and CD8 was seen in clones contracting day 15 to 85, and a CD4+ lean was seen in later expanders.

About this clonotype itself: Antigen specificity is unknown.

After 5'RACE with constant-segment primers, TCR alpha and TCR beta cDNA libraries carrying sample barcodes and UMIs were obtained. TCRdb reprocessed the 5' RACE reads with MiXCR, giving one entry per CDR3 protein. The sample lists approximately 210,000 distinct CDR3 sequences; around 16% were seen once. The V end was cut by 4 bases, the J end by 9 bases, with 11 bases between. CDR1 and CDR2 from the germline V gene are SGHRS and YFSETQ. CDR3 length equals 12 residues. What was sequenced was PBMCs or a T cell subset sorted from them (not recorded which). This TCR was sampled from an adult woman who had mild COVID-19 (a few samples of this study predate the infection). Cell type and time point are not known. This rearrangement joins TRBV5-1 to TRBJ2-1; D may match TRBD1 or TRBD2 (5 bases each). CDR3 amino acids: CASSVERGEQFF. CDR3 DNA sequence: TGCGCCAGCAGCGTCGAGAGGGGTGAGCAGTTCTTC.